This paragraph reports one TCR beta chain. The antigen remains undetermined. At one of its ends the junction is not consistent with the germline gene, which may arise from a read error. The sample belongs to a study of OX40 agonist ivuxolimab in advanced cancers. Study details: Checkpoint inhibitors had been given previously to roughly 40% of patients. Study results and limitations: Expansion of clones was among the lowest in partial responders at 0.1-3.0 mg/kg. CD8+ T cells (on average) carried more expanded clones than CD4+ T cells.

Germline V gives CDR1 SSHAT, CDR2 FNYEAQ (reference sequence). The CDR3 runs to 13 residues. Only in-frame clones appear in the TCRdb table, and some are missing; sequencing was by immunoSEQ multiplex PCR. The sample has about 53,000 clones; around nine tenths are singletons. It was autoimmune disease history or systemic immunosuppression that excluded patients. The specimen comprised CD4+ or CD8+ T cells sorted from blood, sampled in a trial of the OX40 agonist ivuxolimab. The chain couples TRBV7-7 to TRBJ2-2, with a tentative D call TRBD1 (5 bases). This TCR derives from an adult with an advanced solid tumor such as melanoma, head and neck, liver or kidney cancer. CDR3 protein: CASRPTVTGELFF. In DNA, the CDR3 is TGTGCTAGCAGGCCGACAGTCACCGGGGAGCTGTTTTTT.